A single sample is the source of the 24 T cell receptor beta chains below, sequenced in a study of blood T cell repertoires in COVID-19. Only in-frame clones appear in the TCRdb table, and some are missing; sequencing was by immunoSEQ multiplex PCR. This sample has around 140,000 clones, with 80% to 85% found just once. Sequencing input: peripheral blood. These receptors were collected from a human donor in a cohort sampled during active COVID-19.

The CDR3 DNA sequence: TGTGCCAGCAGAATACCCGGGACAGTGAACACTGAAGCTTTCTTT. It yields the protein CASRIPGTVNTEAFF. The chain links TRBV6-5 to TRBJ1-1, with 7 bases identical to TRBD1. With V trimmed by 6 bases and J by 0 bases, 7 bases remained unmatched. The germline V gene encodes CDR1 MNHEY and CDR2 SVGAGI. The CDR3 has 15 amino acids.

This clone has a single count. The V gene is TRBV2, the J gene TRBJ2-5, with TRBD1 matching 7 bases. V shed 7 bases and J 1 base; nucleotides not matched to a gene: 6. Germline CDR1 is SNHLY and CDR2 is FYNNEI. The CDR3 length is 14 residues. The CDR3 bases are TGTGCCAGCACCCCCGGGACAGCCCAAGAGACCCAGTACTTC. It specifies CASTPGTAQETQYF.

The gene calls are TRBV29-1 and TRBJ2-5, with TRBD2 identical over 7 bases. V trimming: 0 bases; J trimming: 0 bases; junction bases outside the gene matches: 7. CDR1 is SQVTM and CDR2 is ANQGSEA in the germline V gene. The CDR3 length is 16 residues. Written as DNA, the CDR3 is TGCAGCGTTGAAGATTCAGGGCGGGGGAACCAAGAGACCCAGTACTTC. It encodes CSVEDSGRGNQETQYF.

The chain recombines TRBV10-2 with TRBJ1-1; TRBD1 agrees at 7 bases. Germline CDR1 reads WSHSY; CDR2 reads SAAADI. The CDR3 is 14 residues long. V gave up 6 bases and J gave up 4 bases; unmatched junction bases: 8. This CDR3 is CASRTGSIVTEAFF. Written as DNA, the CDR3 is TGCGCCAGCAGGACAGGGTCAATAGTCACTGAAGCTTTCTTT.

The chain couples TRBV7-3 to TRBJ2-5; the D is unclear. Trimming cost V 4 bases and J 2 bases, with 8 bases left between them. The germline gives CDR1 SGHTA, CDR2 FQGTGA. This CDR3 comprises 13 residues. The CDR3 DNA follows: TGTGCCAGCAGCTCAGAATTACAAGAGACCCAGTACTTC. As protein: CASSSELQETQYF.

This chain uses TRBV5-1 with TRBJ2-7, with TRBD2 matching 8 bases. Germline V gene lookup returns CDR1 SGHRS and CDR2 YFSETQ. This CDR3 region has 14 residues. J lost 4 bases, V lost 1 base, and 4 bases had no gene match. CDR3 amino acids: CASSLREGLYEQYF. CDR3 nucleotide sequence: TGCGCCAGCAGCTTGCGGGAGGGCCTTTACGAGCAGTACTTC. Complete variable domain (other parts from reference TRBV5-1 and TRBJ2-7): KAGVTQTPRYLIKTRGQQVTLSCSPISGHRSVSWYQQTPGQGLQFLFEYFSETQRNKGNFPGRFSGRQFSNSRSEMNVSTLELGDSALYLCASSLREGLYEQYFGPGTRLTVT.

This clone has just a few counts. The chain links TRBV19 to TRBJ2-7, with TRBD2 matching over 7 bases. CDR3 length: 14 amino acids. Losses at the gene ends were 4 bases for V and 9 bases for J; bases not matched to a gene: 12. Per the germline V gene, CDR1 is LNHDA and CDR2 is SQIVND (reference sequence). The chain's CDR3 is CASSTPQGTTGQYF. The CDR3 nucleotides read TGTGCCAGTAGTACCCCGCAAGGGACTACGGGGCAGTACTTC.

V gene TRBV2 combines with J gene TRBJ2-5; 7 bases line up with TRBD1. V was clipped by 8 bases and J by 1 base; unmatched bases: 7. Germline CDR1 is SNHLY and CDR2 is FYNNEI. The CDR3 sequence is 14 residues long. CDR3 loop: CASGRDSSQETQYF. The DNA of the CDR3 is TGTGCCAGCGGCCGGGACAGTTCCCAAGAGACCCAGTACTTC. Complete variable domain (other parts from reference TRBV2 and TRBJ2-5): EPEVTQTPSHQVTQMGQEVILRCVPISNHLYFYWYRQILGQKVEFLVSFYNNEISEKSEIFDDQFSVERPDGSNFTLKIRSTKLEDSAMYFCASGRDSSQETQYFGPGTRLLVL.

The V and J genes are TRBV7-3 and TRBJ1-1, with TRBD1 identical over 7 bases. V was pared by 3 bases and J by 4 bases, with 2 bases of the junction left unmatched. The CDR3 sequence is 13 residues long. Germline CDR1 SGHTA, CDR2 FQGTGA. CDR3 residues: CASSFTGVTEAFF. The CDR3 region has the DNA TGTGCCAGCAGCTTTACAGGGGTCACTGAAGCTTTCTTT.

This chain connects TRBV4-2 to TRBJ2-6; D perhaps matches TRBD2 (6 bases). The germline V and J ends were trimmed by 0 bases and 0 bases, with 9 bases remaining between them. The CDR3 extends over 17 amino acids. Germline CDR1 is LGHNA and CDR2 is YNFKEQ. The CDR3 DNA follows: TGTGCCAGCAGCCAAGATGGGACTGGCTCTGGGGCCAACGTCCTGACTTTC. It yields the protein CASSQDGTGSGANVLTF.

The J gene is TRBJ2-1, the V gene TRBV7-3, with 11 bases fitting TRBD2. Per germline, CDR1 SGHTA and CDR2 FQGTGA. This CDR3 is 15 amino acids long. The V gene end was trimmed by 4 bases and the J gene end by 3 bases; junction bases not matched to a gene: 2. The CDR3 DNA sequence: TGTGCCAGCAGCTACCTAGCGGGAGGCTACAATGAGCAGTTCTTC. Translated: CASSYLAGGYNEQFF.

CDR3 nucleotides: TGCGCCAGCAGCTTGGGGGCGGCGGGATTTGAAGAGACCCAGTACTTC. Protein sequence: CASSLGAAGFEETQYF. This sequence joins TRBV5-1 and TRBJ2-5; possible D gene TRBD2, 6 bases. The germline V gene has CDR1 SGHRS and CDR2 YFSETQ. V was shortened by 0 bases and J by 3 bases, with 15 bases between the two germline ends. There are 16 residues in the CDR3.

In its sample, this clone was seen a few times. The chain is built from TRBV29-1 and TRBJ1-2, with a tentative D call TRBD1 (6 bases). The CDR3 contains 14 residues. Germline values: CDR1 SQVTM, CDR2 ANQGSEA. V was trimmed by 5 bases and J by 0 bases, leaving 13 bases between them. CDR3 nucleotides: TGCAGCGTTCGGCAGGGGCAAGCTAACTATGGCTACACCTTC. This codes for CSVRQGQANYGYTF.

This clone was seen only a few times. CDR3 region: CASSRLQGLNTEAFF. In DNA form, the CDR3 reads TGTGCCAGCAGCCGACTACAGGGGCTGAACACTGAAGCTTTCTTT. The chain employs TRBV11-2 and TRBJ1-1, with 7 bases that match TRBD1. The germline V gene encodes CDR1 SGHAT and CDR2 FQNNGV. The CDR3 runs to 15 residues. Trimming at V came to 5 bases and at J to 0 bases, leaving 6 bases not matched to a gene.

V gene TRBV29-1 combines with J gene TRBJ2-7, with 7 bases that match TRBD1. The CDR3 loop spans 15 amino acids. Losses at the gene ends were 5 bases for V and 0 bases for J; bases not matched to a gene: 10. Germline V lookup: CDR1 SQVTM, CDR2 ANQGSEA. Written as DNA, the CDR3 is TGCAGCGTTAGAATCGGACAGGTGAGCTCCTACGAGCAGTACTTC. This sequence encodes CSVRIGQVSSYEQYF.

V gene TRBV9 combines with J gene TRBJ1-4; 8 bases match TRBD1. Unmatched junction bases numbered 12, after V lost 0 bases and J lost 5 bases. Germline values: CDR1 SGDLS, CDR2 YYNGEE. CDR3 length: 18 residues. The CDR3 sequence: CASSVAPTGEAGNEKLFF. As DNA, the CDR3 is TGTGCCAGCAGCGTAGCCCCGACAGGGGAGGCTGGGAATGAAAAACTGTTTTTT.

This clone has a single count. The chain recombines TRBV7-2 with TRBJ1-5; no firm D call. The CDR3 is 13 amino acids. Germline V gene data show CDR1 as SGHTA and CDR2 as FQGNSA. Trimming cost V 6 bases and J 0 bases, with 6 bases left between them. The CDR3 DNA follows: TGTGCCAGCAGATCCTATAGCAATCAGCCCCAGCATTTT. Encoded protein: CASRSYSNQPQHF.

This chain connects TRBV7-2 to TRBJ2-1; 9 bases map to TRBD1. The CDR3 sequence is 16 residues long. CDR1 SGHTA and CDR2 FQGNSA come from the germline V gene. Unmatched junction bases numbered 11, after V lost 4 bases and J lost 7 bases. The CDR3 DNA reads TGTGCCAGCAGCTATACCGGGACAGGGATTAGGAATGAGCAGTTCTTC. Amino acids: CASSYTGTGIRNEQFF.

The rearrangement uses TRBV21-1 and TRBJ2-7; TRBD1 is the table's D call and was not checked against the DNA. TRBV21-1 is listed as a pseudogene. The CDR3 spans 23 residues. The CDR3, as DNA: TGTGCCAGCAGCATAAAACTCCATCGGGTCCTCAGGGTTGGTAAACAGGGTATAAACGAGCAGTACTTC. This gives the protein CASSIKLHRVLRVGKQGINEQYF.

The rearrangement links TRBV12-5 to TRBJ2-1, with 10 bases lining up with TRBD2. The CDR3 is 19 residues long. Germline lookup yields CDR1 LGHNT and CDR2 FRNRAP. Trimming at V came to 3 bases and at J to 2 bases, leaving 13 bases not matched to a gene. The CDR3 sequence is CASGLSNPVAGGTYNEQFF. Here the CDR3 DNA reads TGTGCTAGTGGTTTAAGCAACCCAGTAGCGGGAGGAACCTACAATGAGCAGTTCTTC.

About this clone: The sample has other DNA sequences that encode this CDR3 too. V and J are TRBV7-2 and TRBJ2-3; TRBD2 is a possible D gene (5 bases). The CDR3 extends over 16 amino acids. Deletions cut 5 bases from V and 4 bases from J, with 19 bases between. CDR1 SGHTA and CDR2 FQGNSA come from the germline V gene. CDR3 nucleotide sequence: TGTGCCAGCAGCCCACGGTTGGCCTCGAGGGCAGATACGCAGTATTTT. Translating it yields CASSPRLASRADTQYF.

CDR3 in amino acids: CASTDRAYEQYF. DNA for the CDR3: TGTGCCAGCACTGACAGAGCCTACGAGCAGTACTTC. The chain combines TRBV28 with TRBJ2-7; tentatively, D is TRBD1 (5 bases). CDR1 and CDR2 from the germline V gene are MDHEN and SYDVKM. The V gene lost 7 bases and the J gene lost 2 bases, with 9 bases spanning the gap. The CDR3 sequence is 12 residues long.

The chain's CDR3 is CASSSGRRMAFYGYTF. The CDR3 bases are TGTGCCAGCAGCTCAGGTCGGAGGATGGCCTTCTATGGCTACACCTTC. The chain uses TRBV5-6 and TRBJ1-2; D gene ambiguous. Germline V gene data show CDR1 as SGHDT and CDR2 as YYEEEE. The CDR3 has 16 residues. Between the trimmed V and J ends, which lost 3 bases and 4 bases, there was a span of 19 bases.

The gene calls are TRBV28 and TRBJ2-6; 14 bases align to TRBD2. CDR1 MDHEN and CDR2 SYDVKM come from the germline V gene. The length of the CDR3 is 20 residues. Losses at the gene ends were 5 bases for V and 3 bases for J; bases not matched to a gene: 12. The CDR3 protein is CASSGTSGRGALGGANVLTF. The CDR3 DNA reads TGTGCCAGCAGTGGGACTAGCGGGAGAGGGGCTCTTGGTGGGGCCAACGTCCTGACTTTC.